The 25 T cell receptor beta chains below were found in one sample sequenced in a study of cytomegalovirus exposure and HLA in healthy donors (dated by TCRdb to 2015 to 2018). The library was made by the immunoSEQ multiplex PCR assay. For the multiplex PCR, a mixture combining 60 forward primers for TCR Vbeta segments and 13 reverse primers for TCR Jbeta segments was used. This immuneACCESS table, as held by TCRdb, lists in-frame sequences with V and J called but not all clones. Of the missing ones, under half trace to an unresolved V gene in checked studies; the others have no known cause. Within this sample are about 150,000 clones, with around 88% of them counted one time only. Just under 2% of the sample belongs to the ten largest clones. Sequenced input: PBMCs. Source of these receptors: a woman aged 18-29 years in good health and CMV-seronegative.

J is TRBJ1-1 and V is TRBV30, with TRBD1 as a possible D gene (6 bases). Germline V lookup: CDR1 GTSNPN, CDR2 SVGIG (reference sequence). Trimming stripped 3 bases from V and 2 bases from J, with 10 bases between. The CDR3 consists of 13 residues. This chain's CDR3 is CAWRQGPNTEAFF. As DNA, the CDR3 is TGTGCCTGGAGACAGGGACCAAACACTGAAGCTTTCTTT.

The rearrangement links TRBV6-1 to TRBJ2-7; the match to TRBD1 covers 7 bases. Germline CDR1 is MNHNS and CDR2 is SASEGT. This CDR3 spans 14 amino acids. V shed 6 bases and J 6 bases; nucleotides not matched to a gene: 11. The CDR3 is CASRRGGYVFEQYF. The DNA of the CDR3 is TGTGCCAGCAGGAGAGGGGGCTACGTTTTCGAGCAGTACTTC.

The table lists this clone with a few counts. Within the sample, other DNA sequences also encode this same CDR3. CDR3 residues: CASSIEETQYF. DNA for the CDR3: TGTGCCAGTAGTATCGAAGAGACCCAGTACTTC. The chain recombines TRBV19 with TRBJ2-5, with no clear D. This CDR3 spans 11 amino acids. V lost 3 bases to trimming and J lost 3 bases, with 2 bases between them. Germline lookup yields CDR1 LNHDA and CDR2 SQIVND (reference sequence).

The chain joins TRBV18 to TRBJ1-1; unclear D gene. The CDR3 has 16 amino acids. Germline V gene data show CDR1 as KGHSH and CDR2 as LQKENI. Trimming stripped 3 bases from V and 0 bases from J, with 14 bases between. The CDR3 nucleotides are TGTGCCAGCTCACCCTTGTGGCGGGCCTTGAACACTGAAGCTTTCTTT. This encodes CASSPLWRALNTEAFF.

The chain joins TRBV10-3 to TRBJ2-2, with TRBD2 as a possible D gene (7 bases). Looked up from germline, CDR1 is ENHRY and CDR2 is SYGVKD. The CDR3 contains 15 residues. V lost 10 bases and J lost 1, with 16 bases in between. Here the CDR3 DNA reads TGTGCCACCAGAGGGGGAGGGAAGAACACCGGGGAGCTGTTTTTT. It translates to CATRGGGKNTGELFF.

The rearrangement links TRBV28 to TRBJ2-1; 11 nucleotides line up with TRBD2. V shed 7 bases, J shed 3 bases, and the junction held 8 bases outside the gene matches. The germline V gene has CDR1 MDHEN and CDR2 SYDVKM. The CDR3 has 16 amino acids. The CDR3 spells CASTSGGLADYNEQFF. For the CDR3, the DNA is TGTGCCAGCACCTCTGGGGGACTAGCGGACTACAATGAGCAGTTCTTC.

The CDR3 nucleotides read TGTGCCAGCAGCTTAGCATGGACTGGACAAGAGACCCAGTACTTC. This sequence encodes CASSLAWTGQETQYF. The chain couples TRBV7-8 to TRBJ2-5; tentative D call: TRBD2 (5 bases). CDR3 length: 15 amino acids. Trimming pared 0 bases from V and 2 bases from J, leaving 10 bases between. Germline CDR1 is SGHVS and CDR2 is FQNEAQ.

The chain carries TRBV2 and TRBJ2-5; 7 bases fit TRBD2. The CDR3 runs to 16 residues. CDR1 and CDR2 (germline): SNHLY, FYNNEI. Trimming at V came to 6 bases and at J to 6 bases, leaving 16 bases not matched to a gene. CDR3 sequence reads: CASRGSGGGRIKTQYF. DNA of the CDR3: TGTGCCAGCAGGGGCAGCGGCGGCGGGAGAATAAAGACCCAGTACTTC.

CDR3 amino acids: CASSSAGREGNIQYF. The CDR3 DNA follows: TGTGCCAGCAGTTCGGCTGGCAGGGAGGGGAACATTCAGTACTTC. J is TRBJ2-4 and V is TRBV6-5; 7 nucleotides align to TRBD2. The CDR3 is 15 amino acids. Germline trimming cut 4 bases from V and 7 bases from J; bases unmatched to any gene: 10. Germline lookup yields CDR1 MNHEY and CDR2 SVGAGI.

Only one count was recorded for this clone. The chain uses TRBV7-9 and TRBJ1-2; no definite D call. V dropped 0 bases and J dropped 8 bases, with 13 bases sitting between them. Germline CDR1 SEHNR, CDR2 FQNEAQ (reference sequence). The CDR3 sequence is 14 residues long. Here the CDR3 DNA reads TGTGCCAGCAGCTTAGCGCAGGTGCAAAGCGGCTACACCTTC. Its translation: CASSLAQVQSGYTF.

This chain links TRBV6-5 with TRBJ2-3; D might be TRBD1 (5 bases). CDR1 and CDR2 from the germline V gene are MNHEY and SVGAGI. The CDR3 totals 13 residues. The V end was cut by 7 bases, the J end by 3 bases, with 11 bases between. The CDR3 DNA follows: TGTGCCAGCACGCAAAGGGGAACAGATACGCAGTATTTT. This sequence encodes CASTQRGTDTQYF.

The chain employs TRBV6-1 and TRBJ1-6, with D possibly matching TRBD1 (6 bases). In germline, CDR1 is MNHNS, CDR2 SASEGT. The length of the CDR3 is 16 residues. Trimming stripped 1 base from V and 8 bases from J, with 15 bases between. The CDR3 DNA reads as TGTGCCAGCAGTGAAGATCGTGGGACACTCGATTCACCCCTCCACTTT. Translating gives CASSEDRGTLDSPLHF.

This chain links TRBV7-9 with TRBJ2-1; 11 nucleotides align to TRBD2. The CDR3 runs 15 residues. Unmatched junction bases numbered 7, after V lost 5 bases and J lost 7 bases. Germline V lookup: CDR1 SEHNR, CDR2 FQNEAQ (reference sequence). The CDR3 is CASSHSGRAANEQFF. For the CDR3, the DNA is TGTGCCAGCAGCCATAGCGGGAGGGCTGCTAATGAGCAGTTCTTC.

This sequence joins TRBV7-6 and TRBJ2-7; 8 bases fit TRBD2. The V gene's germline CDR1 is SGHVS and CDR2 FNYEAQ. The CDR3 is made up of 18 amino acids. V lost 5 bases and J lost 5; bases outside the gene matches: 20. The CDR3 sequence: CASSERGRGGAGIDEQYF. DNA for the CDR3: TGTGCCAGCAGCGAGCGGGGTCGGGGGGGCGCGGGAATCGACGAGCAGTACTTC.

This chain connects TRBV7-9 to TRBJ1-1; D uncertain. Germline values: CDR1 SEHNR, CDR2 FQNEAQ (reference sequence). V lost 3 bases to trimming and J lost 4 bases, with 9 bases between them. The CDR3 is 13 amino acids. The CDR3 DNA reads TGTGCCAGCAGCTTGCAGGTGGGCACTGAAGCTTTCTTT. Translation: CASSLQVGTEAFF.

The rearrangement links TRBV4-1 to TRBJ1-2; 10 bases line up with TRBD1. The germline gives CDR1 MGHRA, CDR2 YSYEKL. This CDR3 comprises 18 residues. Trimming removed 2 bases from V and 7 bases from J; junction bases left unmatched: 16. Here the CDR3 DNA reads TGCGCCAGCAGCCAAAGATCGGTGGGGTCCGGGACAGGGGCTGGCTACACCTTC. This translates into CASSQRSVGSGTGAGYTF.

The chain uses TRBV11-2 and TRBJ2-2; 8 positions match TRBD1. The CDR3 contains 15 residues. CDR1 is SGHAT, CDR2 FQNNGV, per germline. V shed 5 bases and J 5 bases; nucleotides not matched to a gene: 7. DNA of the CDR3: TGTGCCAGCAGCCGGACAGGGTACCCTACCGGGGAGCTGTTTTTT. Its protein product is CASSRTGYPTGELFF.

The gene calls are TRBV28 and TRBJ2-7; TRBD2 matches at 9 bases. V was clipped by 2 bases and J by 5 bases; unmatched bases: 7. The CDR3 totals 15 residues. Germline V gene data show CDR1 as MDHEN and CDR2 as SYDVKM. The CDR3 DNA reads TGTGCCAGCAGTTTACCGGCGGGAGGGTTGAACGAGCAGTACTTC. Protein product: CASSLPAGGLNEQYF.

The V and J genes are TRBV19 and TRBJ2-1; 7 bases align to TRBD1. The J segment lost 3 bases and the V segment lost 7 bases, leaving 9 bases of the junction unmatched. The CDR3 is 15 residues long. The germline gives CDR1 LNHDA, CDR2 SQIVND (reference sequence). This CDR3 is CASIPGRGNYNEQFF. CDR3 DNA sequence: TGTGCCAGTATCCCGGGCAGGGGGAACTACAATGAGCAGTTCTTC. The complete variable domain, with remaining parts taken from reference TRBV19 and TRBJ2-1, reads DGGITQSPKYLFRKEGQNVTLSCEQNLNHDAMYWYRQDPGQGLRLIYYSQIVNDFQKGDIAEGYSVSREKKESFPLTVTSAQKNPTAFYLCASIPGRGNYNEQFFGPGTRLTVL.

The chain's CDR3 is CASSPGTVSYNEQFF. The CDR3 DNA sequence: TGTGCCAGCTCACCCGGGACAGTCTCCTACAATGAGCAGTTCTTC. This chain connects TRBV18 to TRBJ2-1, with 7 bases fitting TRBD1. This CDR3 has 15 residues. Germline assignment: CDR1 KGHSH and CDR2 LQKENI. Losses at the gene ends were 3 bases for V and 0 bases for J; bases not matched to a gene: 2.

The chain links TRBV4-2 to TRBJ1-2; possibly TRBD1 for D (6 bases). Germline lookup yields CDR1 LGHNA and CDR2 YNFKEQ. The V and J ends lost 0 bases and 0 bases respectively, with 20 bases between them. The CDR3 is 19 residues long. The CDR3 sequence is CASSQEFTTTGGPNYGYTF. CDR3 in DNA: TGTGCCAGCAGCCAAGAGTTTACCACGACAGGTGGTCCTAACTATGGCTACACCTTC.

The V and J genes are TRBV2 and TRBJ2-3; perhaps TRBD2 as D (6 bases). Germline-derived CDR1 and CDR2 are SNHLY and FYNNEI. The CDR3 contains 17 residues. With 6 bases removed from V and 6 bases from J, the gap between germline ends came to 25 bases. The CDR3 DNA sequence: TGTGCCAGCAGAGGGGTTGGGCGACTAGAGGCGCGGGATACGCAGTATTTT. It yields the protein CASRGVGRLEARDTQYF.

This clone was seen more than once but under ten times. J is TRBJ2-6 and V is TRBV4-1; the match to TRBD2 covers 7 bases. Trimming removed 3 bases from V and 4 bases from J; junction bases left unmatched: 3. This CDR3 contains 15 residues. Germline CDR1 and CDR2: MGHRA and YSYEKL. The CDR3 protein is CASSHGGTGANVLTF. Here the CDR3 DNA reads TGCGCCAGCAGCCACGGGGGGACCGGGGCCAACGTCCTGACTTTC.

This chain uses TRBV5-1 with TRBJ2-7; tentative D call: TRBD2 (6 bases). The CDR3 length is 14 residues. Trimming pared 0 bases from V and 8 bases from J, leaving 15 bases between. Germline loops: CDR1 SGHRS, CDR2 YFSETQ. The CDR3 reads CASSLGGTSTQQYF. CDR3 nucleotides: TGCGCCAGCAGCTTGGGCGGGACTTCCACCCAGCAGTACTTC.

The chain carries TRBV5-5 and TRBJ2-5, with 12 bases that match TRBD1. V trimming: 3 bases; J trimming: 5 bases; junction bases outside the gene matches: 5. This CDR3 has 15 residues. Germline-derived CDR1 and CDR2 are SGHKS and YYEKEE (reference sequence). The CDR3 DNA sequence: TGTGCCAGCAGCTGGGGGACAGGGGGCGGTGAGACCCAGTACTTC. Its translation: CASSWGTGGGETQYF.